This entry describes one T cell receptor (beta chain). The data were taken from a study of cytomegalovirus exposure and HLA in healthy donors. As for the study in general: Membership in the Caucasian-associated ancestry cluster was found for about four fifths of fewer than 450 genotyped donors.

The PCR had 60 Vbeta and 13 Jbeta primers. Assay used: immunoSEQ multiplex PCR; TCRdb lists only in-frame clones, some missing. The sample carries around 130,000 clones, 74% recorded once. The trim removed 4 bases at V and 5 bases at J, leaving 10 bases unmatched. CDR1 SGHDN and CDR2 FVKESK come from the germline V gene. CDR3 size: 17 residues. The chain links TRBV14 to TRBJ2-1, with 11 bases aligning to TRBD2. The sequencing input was PBMCs. The origin of this receptor is a middle-aged man in good health and CMV-seropositive. CDR3 sequence: CASSPYSGGAKDNEQFF. CDR3 coding DNA: TGTGCCAGCAGCCCCTATAGCGGGGGGGCCAAGGACAATGAGCAGTTCTTC.